These 18 T cell receptor beta chains were all obtained from the same sample, sequenced in a study of CD8 T cells in Susac syndrome. The authors reverse transcribed roughly 0.5 to 1 ug RNA with random hexamers. TCRdb processed the immunoSEQ multiplex PCR reads anew with MiXCR; each CDR3 protein has one entry. The sample consists of approximately 160,000 distinct CDR3 sequences, 92% of them appearing once. The sample taken for sequencing was CD4+ T cells from PBMCs. The receptors shown here come from a human donor in good health.

Worth noting for this clonotype: Mismatch with germline at one junction end may stem from a read error. This chain links TRBV5-1 with TRBJ2-5, with 11 bases lining up with TRBD2. This CDR3 contains 15 residues. Germline assignment: CDR1 SGHRS and CDR2 YFSETQ. The CDR3 spells CASSLGLAEQETQYF. In DNA form, the CDR3 reads TGTGCCAGCAGTCTGGGACTAGCGGAGCAAGAGACCCAGTACTTC.

The chain links TRBV21-1 to TRBJ1-5; TRBD1 reflects the table's D call only, with no check against the DNA. TRBV21-1 is a pseudogene locus. This CDR3 comprises 15 residues. CDR3: CASSNGGQGYQPQHF. The CDR3 coding sequence is TGTGCCAGCAGCAATGGTGGGCAGGGTTATCAGCCCCAGCATTTT.

V and J are TRBV13 and TRBJ1-2; TRBD1 is a possible D gene (5 bases). V lost 2 bases and J 4 bases, leaving 8 bases between the germline ends. The CDR3 length is 13 residues. Germline values: CDR1 PRHDT, CDR2 FYEKMQ (reference sequence). The CDR3 protein is CASSLRQFYGYTF. The CDR3 bases are TGTGCCAGCAGCTTAAGACAGTTCTATGGCTACACCTTC.

This clonotype was counted a single time. V usage is TRBV11-2 and J usage is TRBJ2-5; D is possibly TRBD2 (6 bases). Germline CDR1 SGHAT, CDR2 FQNNGV. Deletions cut 7 bases from V and 0 bases from J, with 18 bases between. The CDR3 totals 16 residues. CDR3 sequence (DNA): TGTGCCAGCACCCCGGGTCAGGCGGGGTACCAAGAGACCCAGTACTTC. This gives the protein CASTPGQAGYQETQYF.

This chain connects TRBV20-1 to TRBJ2-3; 8 bases are a match to TRBD2. Trimming removed 6 bases from V and 5 bases from J; junction bases left unmatched: 10. CDR1 is DFQATT and CDR2 is SNEGSKA in the germline V gene (reference sequence). The CDR3 covers 14 residues. CDR3: CSAPDGRGGDTQYF. As DNA, the CDR3 is TGCAGTGCCCCGGACGGGAGGGGGGGAGATACGCAGTATTTT.

Comments on this clonotype: At one boundary the junction diverges from the germline segment, which might be a read error. The chain recombines TRBV19 with TRBJ1-3, with no clear D. Germline CDR1 is LNHDA and CDR2 is SQIVND (reference sequence). CDR3 length: 16 residues. The CDR3, as DNA: TGTGCCAGTAGTATTTTCGGGAGGAACTCTGAAAACACCATATATTTT. Its translation: CASSIFGRNSENTIYF. The whole variable domain, remainder taken from reference TRBV19 and TRBJ1-3, is DGGITQSPKYLFRKEGQNVTLSCEQNLNHDAMYWYRQDPGQGLRLIYYSQIVNDFQKGDIAEGYSVSREKKESFPLTVTSAQKNPTAFYLCASSIFGRNSENTIYFGEGSWLTVV.

V gene TRBV3-1 combines with J gene TRBJ2-6, with D unclear. The germline CDR1 and CDR2 sequences are LGHDT and YNNKEL (reference sequence). The CDR3 spans 15 residues. V lost 4 bases and J lost 4, with 11 bases in between. The CDR3 DNA reads TGTGCCAGCAGCCGGACGCCCGCGGGGGCCAACGTCCTGACTTTC. It specifies CASSRTPAGANVLTF.

This clonotype showed up just once. The chain links TRBV20-1 to TRBJ2-5; possible D gene TRBD1, 5 bases. V lost 4 bases to trimming and J lost 4 bases, with 7 bases between them. The CDR3 spans 11 residues. Germline V gene data show CDR1 as DFQATT and CDR2 as SNEGSKA (reference sequence). The CDR3 DNA is TGCAGTGCTACAACAGGAGAGACCCAGTACTTC. Residues: CSATTGETQYF.

J is TRBJ1-5 and V is TRBV29-1, with a possible D match to TRBD1 (5 bases). CDR1 and CDR2 (germline): SQVTM, ANQGSEA. The CDR3 is made up of 13 amino acids. V was trimmed by 2 bases and J by 2 bases, leaving 7 bases between them. The chain's CDR3 is CSVEQQGNQPQHF. The CDR3 bases are TGCAGCGTTGAACAACAGGGCAATCAGCCCCAGCATTTT.

The chain carries TRBV5-1 and TRBJ1-5; 10 nucleotides align to TRBD1. The ends lost 0 bases at V and 6 bases at J; junction bases unmatched: 3. The CDR3 length is 15 residues. Germline lookup yields CDR1 SGHRS and CDR2 YFSETQ. In nucleotides, the CDR3 is TGCGCCAGCAGCTTGGCCGGGACAGGGGTTCAGCCCCAGCATTTT. Protein product: CASSLAGTGVQPQHF.

This clonotype came up once. This sequence joins TRBV2 and TRBJ2-5; a possible D gene is TRBD1 (6 bases). This CDR3 comprises 14 residues. Trimming took off 2 bases at V and 4 bases at J, with 11 bases between the two ends. Germline loops: CDR1 SNHLY, CDR2 FYNNEI. The CDR3 coding sequence is TGTGCCAGCAGTGAACAGGGGCTACCAGAGACCCAGTACTTC. Translating it yields CASSEQGLPETQYF. Complete variable domain (other parts from reference TRBV2 and TRBJ2-5): EPEVTQTPSHQVTQMGQEVILRCVPISNHLYFYWYRQILGQKVEFLVSFYNNEISEKSEIFDDQFSVERPDGSNFTLKIRSTKLEDSAMYFCASSEQGLPETQYFGPGTRLLVL.

V is TRBV20-1 and J is TRBJ2-3, with 10 bases aligning to TRBD1. The CDR3 consists of 14 residues. Trimming at V came to 5 bases and at J to 0 bases, leaving 2 bases not matched to a gene. CDR1 DFQATT and CDR2 SNEGSKA come from the germline V gene (reference sequence). CDR3 in amino acids: CSAQDRGSTDTQYF. The CDR3 region has the DNA TGCAGTGCTCAGGACAGGGGGAGCACAGATACGCAGTATTTT.

This clonotype showed up just once. The J gene is TRBJ2-7, the V gene TRBV10-2; weak D call: TRBD1 (5 bases). CDR3 length: 13 residues. V shed 11 bases and J shed 3 bases, with 17 bases lying between them. Germline values: CDR1 WSHSY, CDR2 SAAADI. In nucleotides, the CDR3 is TGCGCCGGGGCAAACGGGCCATTCTACGAGCAGTACTTC. Amino acids: CAGANGPFYEQYF.

This clonotype was detected only once. The V call is TRBV5-6, the J call TRBJ2-3, with D possibly TRBD1 on 5 matching bases. With 1 base removed from V and 1 base from J, the gap between germline ends came to 16 bases. This CDR3 region has 17 residues. The germline gives CDR1 SGHDT, CDR2 YYEEEE. CDR3 nucleotide sequence: TGTGCCAGCAGCTTGCGATCGGGTGTCAGGGGCACAGATACGCAGTATTTT. Its translation is CASSLRSGVRGTDTQYF.

The chain carries TRBV24-1 and TRBJ2-3, with TRBD2 as a possible D gene (6 bases). Germline CDR1 and CDR2: KGHDR and SFDVKD. This CDR3 is 14 amino acids long. The V gene lost 3 bases and the J gene lost 3 bases, with 9 bases spanning the gap. The CDR3: CATSDASGTDTQYF. CDR3 nucleotides: TGTGCCACCAGTGATGCCAGCGGGACAGATACGCAGTATTTT.

The genes are TRBV4-1 and TRBJ2-7; TRBD2 agrees at 12 bases. Germline V lookup: CDR1 MGHRA, CDR2 YSYEKL. V lost 3 bases, J lost 4 bases, and 4 bases stayed unmatched. CDR3 length: 15 residues. CDR3 region: CASSQAGTSGYEQYF. CDR3 in DNA: TGCGCCAGCAGCCAGGCCGGGACTAGCGGGTACGAGCAGTACTTC.

The V and J genes are TRBV6-5 and TRBJ2-3; unclear D gene. The CDR3 totals 16 residues. Trimming cost V 0 bases and J 4 bases, with 14 bases left between them. In germline, CDR1 is MNHEY, CDR2 SVGAGI. This chain's CDR3 is CASSYSRRTKSDTQYF. The CDR3 nucleotides are TGTGCCAGCAGTTACTCTCGTCGCACGAAATCAGATACGCAGTATTTT.

The J gene is TRBJ2-7, the V gene TRBV5-1; 14 bases match TRBD2. From germline, CDR1 is SGHRS and CDR2 YFSETQ. CDR3 length: 17 residues. Trimming removed 4 bases from V and 3 bases from J; junction bases left unmatched: 9. CDR3 protein: CASSRTVGTSGSYEQYF. The CDR3 DNA is TGCGCCAGCAGCAGGACAGTCGGGACTAGCGGGAGCTACGAGCAGTACTTC.